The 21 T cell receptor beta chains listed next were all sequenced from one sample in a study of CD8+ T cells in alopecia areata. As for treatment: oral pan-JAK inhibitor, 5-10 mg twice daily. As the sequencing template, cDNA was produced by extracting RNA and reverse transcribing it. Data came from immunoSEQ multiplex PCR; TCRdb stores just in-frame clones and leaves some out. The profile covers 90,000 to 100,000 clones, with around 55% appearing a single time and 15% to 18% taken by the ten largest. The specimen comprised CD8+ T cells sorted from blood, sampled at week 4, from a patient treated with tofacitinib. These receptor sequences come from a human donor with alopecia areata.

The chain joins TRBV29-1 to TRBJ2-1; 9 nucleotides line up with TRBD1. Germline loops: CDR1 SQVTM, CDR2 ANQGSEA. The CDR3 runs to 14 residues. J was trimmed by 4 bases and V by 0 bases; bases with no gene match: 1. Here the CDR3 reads CSVEEDRGYNEQFF. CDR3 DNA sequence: TGCAGCGTTGAAGAAGACAGGGGGTACAATGAGCAGTTCTTC.

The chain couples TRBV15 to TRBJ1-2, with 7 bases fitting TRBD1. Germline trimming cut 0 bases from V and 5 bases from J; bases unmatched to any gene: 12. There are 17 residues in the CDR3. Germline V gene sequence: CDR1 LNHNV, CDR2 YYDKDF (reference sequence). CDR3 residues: CATSRDPGGLVDYGYTF. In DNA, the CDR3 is TGTGCCACCAGCAGAGACCCAGGGGGTTTGGTGGATTATGGCTACACCTTC.

Here the CDR3 DNA reads TGTGCCAGCAGTACTGGGACCGTTGCTGAAGCTTTCTTT. Translating it yields CASSTGTVAEAFF. The chain combines TRBV6-5 with TRBJ1-1; maybe TRBD1 (5 bases). The CDR3 totals 13 residues. Germline loops: CDR1 MNHEY, CDR2 SVGAGI. Trimming pared 5 bases from V and 6 bases from J, leaving 13 bases between.

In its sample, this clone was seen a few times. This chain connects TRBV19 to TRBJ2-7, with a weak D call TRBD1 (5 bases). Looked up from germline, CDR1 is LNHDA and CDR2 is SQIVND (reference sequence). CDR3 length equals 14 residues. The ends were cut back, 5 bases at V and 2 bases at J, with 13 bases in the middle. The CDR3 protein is CASSFNRNAYEQYF. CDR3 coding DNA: TGTGCCAGTAGTTTTAACAGGAATGCCTACGAGCAGTACTTC.

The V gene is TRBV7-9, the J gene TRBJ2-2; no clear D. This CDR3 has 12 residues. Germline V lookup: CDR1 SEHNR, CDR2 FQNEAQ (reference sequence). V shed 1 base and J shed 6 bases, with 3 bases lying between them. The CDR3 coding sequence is TGTGCCAGCAGCTTAGAGTCCGGGGAGCTGTTTTTT. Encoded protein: CASSLESGELFF.

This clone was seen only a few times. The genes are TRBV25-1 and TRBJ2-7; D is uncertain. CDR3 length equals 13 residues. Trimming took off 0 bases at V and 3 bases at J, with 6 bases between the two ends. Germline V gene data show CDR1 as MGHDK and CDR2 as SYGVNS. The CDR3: CASSEYPGYEQYF. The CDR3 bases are TGTGCCAGCAGTGAATATCCCGGCTACGAGCAGTACTTC.

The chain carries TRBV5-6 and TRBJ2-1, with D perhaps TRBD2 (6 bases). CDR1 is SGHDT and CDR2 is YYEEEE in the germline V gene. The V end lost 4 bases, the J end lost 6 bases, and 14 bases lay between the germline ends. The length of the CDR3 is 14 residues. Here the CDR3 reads CASSAWDSGNEQFF. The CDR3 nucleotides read TGTGCCAGCAGCGCCTGGGACTCGGGCAATGAGCAGTTCTTC.

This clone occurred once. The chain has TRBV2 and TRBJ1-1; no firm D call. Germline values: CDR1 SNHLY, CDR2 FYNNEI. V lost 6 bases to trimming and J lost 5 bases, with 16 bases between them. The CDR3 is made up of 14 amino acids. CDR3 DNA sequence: TGTGCCAGCAGCCAAAGATCCGGACGGACTGAAGCTTTCTTT. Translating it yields CASSQRSGRTEAFF. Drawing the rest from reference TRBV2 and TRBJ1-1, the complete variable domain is EPEVTQTPSHQVTQMGQEVILRCVPISNHLYFYWYRQILGQKVEFLVSFYNNEISEKSEIFDDQFSVERPDGSNFTLKIRSTKLEDSAMYFCASSQRSGRTEAFFGQGTRLTVV.

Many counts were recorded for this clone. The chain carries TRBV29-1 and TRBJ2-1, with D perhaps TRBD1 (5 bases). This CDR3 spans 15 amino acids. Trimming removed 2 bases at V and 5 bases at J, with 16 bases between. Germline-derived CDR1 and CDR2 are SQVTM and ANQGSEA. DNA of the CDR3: TGCAGCGTTGAAATGGGGCAGACCCCAAACAATGAGCAGTTCTTC. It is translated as CSVEMGQTPNNEQFF.

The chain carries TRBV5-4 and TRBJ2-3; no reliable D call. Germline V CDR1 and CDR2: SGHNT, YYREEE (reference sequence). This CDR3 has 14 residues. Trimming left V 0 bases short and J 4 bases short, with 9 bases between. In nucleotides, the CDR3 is TGTGCCAGCAGCTTGGGGATTGAGGCAGATACGCAGTATTTT. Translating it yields CASSLGIEADTQYF.

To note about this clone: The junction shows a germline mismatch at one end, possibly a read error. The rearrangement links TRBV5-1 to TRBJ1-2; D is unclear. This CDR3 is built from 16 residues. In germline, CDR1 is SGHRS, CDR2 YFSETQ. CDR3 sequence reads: CASGLLTRRWNYGYTF. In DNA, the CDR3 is TGCGCCAGCGGCTTGCTCACGAGACGGTGGAACTATGGCTACACCTTC. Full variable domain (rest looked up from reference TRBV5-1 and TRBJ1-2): KAGVTQTPRYLIKTRGQQVTLSCSPISGHRSVSWYQQTPGQGLQFLFEYFSETQRNKGNFPGRFSGRQFSNSRSEMNVSTLELGDSALYLCASGLLTRRWNYGYTFGSGTRLTVV.

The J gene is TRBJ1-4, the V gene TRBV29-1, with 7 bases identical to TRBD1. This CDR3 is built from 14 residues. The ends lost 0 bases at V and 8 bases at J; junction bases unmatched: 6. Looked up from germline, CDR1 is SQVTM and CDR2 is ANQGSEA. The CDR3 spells CSVEDDREVEKLFF. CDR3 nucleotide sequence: TGCAGCGTTGAAGACGACAGGGAGGTCGAAAAACTGTTTTTT.

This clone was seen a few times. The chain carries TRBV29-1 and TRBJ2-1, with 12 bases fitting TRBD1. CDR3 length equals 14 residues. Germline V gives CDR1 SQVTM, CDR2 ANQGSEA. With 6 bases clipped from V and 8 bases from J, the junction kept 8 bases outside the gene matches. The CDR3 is CSVSPGTGGYEQFF. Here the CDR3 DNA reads TGCAGCGTCTCCCCCGGGACAGGGGGCTATGAGCAGTTCTTC.

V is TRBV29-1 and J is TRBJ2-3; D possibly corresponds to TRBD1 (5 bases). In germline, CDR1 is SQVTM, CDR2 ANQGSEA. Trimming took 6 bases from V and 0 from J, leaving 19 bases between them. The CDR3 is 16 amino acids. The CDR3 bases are TGCAGCGTCGTCAGGACACCTACAGATAGCACAGATACGCAGTATTTT. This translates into CSVVRTPTDSTDTQYF.

The CDR3 reads CSVEGFRDGYTF. The CDR3 nucleotides read TGCAGCGTTGAGGGCTTTCGGGATGGCTACACCTTC. The rearrangement joins TRBV29-1 to TRBJ1-2, with no clear D. V was clipped by 3 bases and J by 6 bases, with 11 bases between them. The CDR3 length is 12 residues. Germline V gives CDR1 SQVTM, CDR2 ANQGSEA.

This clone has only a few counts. CDR3 amino acids: CASSATSEAFF. The CDR3 DNA reads TGTGCCAGCAGTGCAACGAGTGAAGCTTTCTTT. V usage is TRBV25-1 and J usage is TRBJ1-1, with unresolved D. Germline assignment: CDR1 MGHDK and CDR2 SYGVNS. Trimming cost V 4 bases and J 7 bases, with 7 bases left between them. The CDR3 totals 11 residues. Together with reference TRBV25-1 and TRBJ1-1, the CDR3 gives the full variable domain: EADIYQTPRYLVIGTGKKITLECSQTMGHDKMYWYQQDPGMELHLIHYSYGVNSTEKGDLSSESTVSRIRTEHFPLTLESARPSHTSQYLCASSATSEAFFGQGTRLTVV.

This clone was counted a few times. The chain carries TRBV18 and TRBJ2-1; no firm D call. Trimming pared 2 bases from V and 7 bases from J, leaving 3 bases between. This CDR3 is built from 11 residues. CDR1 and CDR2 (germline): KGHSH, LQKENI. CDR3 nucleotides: TGTGCCAGCTCACCAGGTAATGAGCAGTTCTTC. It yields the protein CASSPGNEQFF.

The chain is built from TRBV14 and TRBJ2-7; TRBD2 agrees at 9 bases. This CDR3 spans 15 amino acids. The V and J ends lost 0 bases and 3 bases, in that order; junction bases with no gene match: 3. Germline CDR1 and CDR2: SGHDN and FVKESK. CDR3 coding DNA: TGTGCCAGCAGCCAAGATAGCGGGGGAATCTACGAGCAGTACTTC. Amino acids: CASSQDSGGIYEQYF. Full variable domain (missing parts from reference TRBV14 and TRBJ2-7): EAGVTQFPSHSVIEKGQTVTLRCDPISGHDNLYWYRRVMGKEIKFLLHFVKESKQDESGMPNNRFLAERTGGTYSTLKVQPAELEDSGVYFCASSQDSGGIYEQYFGPGTRLTVT.

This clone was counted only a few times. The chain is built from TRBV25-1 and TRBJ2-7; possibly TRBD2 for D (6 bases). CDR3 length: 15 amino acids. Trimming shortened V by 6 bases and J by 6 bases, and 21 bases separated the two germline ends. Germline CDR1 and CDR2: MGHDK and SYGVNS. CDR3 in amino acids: CASRHRDSGPFEQYF. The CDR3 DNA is TGTGCCAGCAGGCACCGGGACTCTGGGCCGTTCGAGCAGTACTTC.

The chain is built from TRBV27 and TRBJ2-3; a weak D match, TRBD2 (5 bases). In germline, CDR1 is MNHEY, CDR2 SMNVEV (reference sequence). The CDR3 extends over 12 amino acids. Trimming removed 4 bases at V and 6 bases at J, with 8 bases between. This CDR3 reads CASSSRRDTQYF. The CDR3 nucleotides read TGTGCCAGCAGTTCACGGAGGGATACGCAGTATTTT.

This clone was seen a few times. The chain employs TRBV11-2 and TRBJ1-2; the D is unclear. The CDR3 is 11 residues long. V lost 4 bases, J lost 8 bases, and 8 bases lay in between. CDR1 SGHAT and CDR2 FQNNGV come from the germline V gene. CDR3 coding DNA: TGTGCCAGCAGCTCGCAACAGGGCTACACCTTC. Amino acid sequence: CASSSQQGYTF.